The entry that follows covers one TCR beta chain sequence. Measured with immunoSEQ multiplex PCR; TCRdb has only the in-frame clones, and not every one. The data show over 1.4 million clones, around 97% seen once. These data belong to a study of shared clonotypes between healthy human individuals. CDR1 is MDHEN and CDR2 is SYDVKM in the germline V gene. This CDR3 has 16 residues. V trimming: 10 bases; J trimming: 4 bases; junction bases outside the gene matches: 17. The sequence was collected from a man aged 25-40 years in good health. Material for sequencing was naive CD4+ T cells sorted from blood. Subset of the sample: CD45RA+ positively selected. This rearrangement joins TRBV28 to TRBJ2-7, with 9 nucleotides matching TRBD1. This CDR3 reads CATNNGVGQGIYEQYF. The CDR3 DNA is TGTGCCACTAACAACGGCGTAGGACAGGGGATTTACGAGCAGTACTTC. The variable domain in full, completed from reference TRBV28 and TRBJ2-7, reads DVKVTQSSRYLVKRTGEKVFLECVQDMDHENMFWYRQDPGLGLRLIYFSYDVKMKEKGDIPEGYSVSREKKERFSLILESASTNQTSMYLCATNNGVGQGIYEQYFGPGTRLTVT.